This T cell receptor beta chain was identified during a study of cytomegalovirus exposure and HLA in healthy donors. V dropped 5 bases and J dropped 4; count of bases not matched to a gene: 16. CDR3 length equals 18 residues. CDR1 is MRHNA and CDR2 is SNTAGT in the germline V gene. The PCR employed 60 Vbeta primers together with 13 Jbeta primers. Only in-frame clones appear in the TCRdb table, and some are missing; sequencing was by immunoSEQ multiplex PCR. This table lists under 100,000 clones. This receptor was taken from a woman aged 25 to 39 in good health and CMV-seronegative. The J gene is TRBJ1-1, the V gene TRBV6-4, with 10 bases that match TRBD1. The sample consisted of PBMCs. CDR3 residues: CASSPRDRGKVGITEAFF. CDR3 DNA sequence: TGTGCCAGCAGTCCACGGGACAGGGGAAAGGTCGGGATCACTGAAGCTTTCTTT.